What follows describes a single T cell receptor beta chain. Its specificity is unknown. This specimen belongs to a study of Ad26.COV2.S vaccination and SARS-CoV-2 variants. Study results and caveats: Those who received vaccine or placebo ended up with similar non-spike TCR breadth. After vaccination, substantial breadth of spike-specific CD8+ and CD4+ responses was reported.

This CDR3 comprises 12 residues. V shed 3 bases and J shed 7 bases, with 11 bases lying between them. Germline CDR1 and CDR2: DFQATT and SNEGSKA (reference sequence). Treatment meaning: around 19 received Ad26.COV2.S at low or high dose, single or two shots; 5 received placebo; per-sample allocation not given. Collection of the samples took place on day 63 after the first injection of vaccine or placebo. Based in Boston, the donor was an adult of 18-55 years. In the vaccine, an Ad26 vector expressed the SARS-CoV-2 spike of the Wuhan strain. Produced via immunoSEQ multiplex PCR; TCRdb's table is partial and in-frame only. The sample records hundreds of thousands of clones, 70% to 90% being singletons.

The J gene is TRBJ2-3, the V gene TRBV20-1, with D tentatively TRBD2 (5 bases). The sample here was peripheral blood, taken in a trial of Ad26.COV2.S vaccine versus placebo. The sequence derives from a person between 18 and 65 years old who received the Ad26.COV2.S COVID-19 vaccine or a placebo. CDR3 in amino acids: CSASGRGNTQYF. The CDR3 coding sequence is TGCAGTGCTAGTGGGAGAGGAAATACGCAGTATTTT.